Listed here are 9 T cell receptor beta chains from one sample, sequenced in a study of breast tumors, draining lymph nodes, adjacent tissues (dated by TCRdb to about 2016). The method was multiplex PCR. Sequenced on an Illumina HiSeq 2000. TCRdb passed the public sequencing reads through fastp at Q25 and MiXCR, retaining productive beta sequences. Entries are consolidated by CDR3 protein sequence, retaining the most common genes and DNA. The sample data list under 250,000 distinct CDR3 sequences, and roughly 30% of these were observed just once. In total, the top ten clones hold roughly 1.5% of the sample. The axillary draining lymph nodes of breast cancer patients were the source of the lymph node samples. The sample comprised axillary lymph node tissue. Receptors originate from a female donor with breast cancer. Some clones in this sample may be carry-over from other donors' samples.

Many counts were recorded for this clonotype. The chain couples TRBV19 to TRBJ2-1; maybe TRBD1 (7 bases). This CDR3 region has 13 residues. Trimming cost V 8 bases and J 8 bases, with 16 bases left between them. Germline V gene data show CDR1 as LNHDA and CDR2 as SQIVND (reference sequence). This chain's CDR3 is CASSRAGGHEQFF. The CDR3 bases are TGTGCCAGTTCCCGGGCAGGGGGGCATGAGCAGTTCTTC.

The sample holds many counts of this clonotype. The V and J genes are TRBV14 and TRBJ2-2; 10 nucleotides align to TRBD1. The junction had 4 bases not matched to a gene; V was cut back by 1 base and J by 8 bases. The CDR3 is 15 amino acids. Germline V gene lookup returns CDR1 SGHDN and CDR2 FVKESK. In DNA, the CDR3 is TGTGCCAGCAGCCAAGGGGACAGGGGATTTGGGGAGCTGTTTTTT. Its protein is CASSQGDRGFGELFF.

This clonotype was counted at least ten times. V and J are TRBV28 and TRBJ2-5; tentative D call: TRBD1 (5 bases). V lost 5 bases, J lost 5 bases, and 21 bases lay in between. The CDR3 consists of 16 residues. Per the germline V gene, CDR1 is MDHEN and CDR2 is SYDVKM. The CDR3 DNA sequence: TGTGCCAGCAGTGACCCCCGACAGATAAGTATGGAGACCCAGTACTTC. Its protein is CASSDPRQISMETQYF.

This clonotype showed up just once. A single base separates this from a much larger clone, so it may be a read error. The chain recombines TRBV30 with TRBJ2-3, with D perhaps matching TRBD2 (5 bases). The CDR3 is made up of 12 amino acids. Trimming removed 5 bases at V and 3 bases at J, with 9 bases between. Germline assignment: CDR1 GTSNPN and CDR2 SVGIG (reference sequence). Here the CDR3 DNA reads TGTGCCTGGGACCCGGGGACAGATACGCAGTATTTT. Encoded protein: CAWDPGTDTQYF.

The chain uses TRBV5-1 and TRBJ1-2; D is possibly TRBD1 (6 bases). Germline V gives CDR1 SGHRS, CDR2 YFSETQ. CDR3 length equals 14 residues. With 4 bases removed from V and 4 bases from J, the gap between germline ends came to 14 bases. In DNA form, the CDR3 reads TGCGCCAGCAGCGCGATGACAGGCGGCTATGGCTACACCTTC. Amino acids: CASSAMTGGYGYTF.

V gene TRBV7-2 combines with J gene TRBJ2-7; 13 bases are shared with TRBD2. CDR1 and CDR2 from the germline V gene are SGHTA and FQGNSA. V lost 1 base to trimming and J lost 5 bases; unmatched junction nucleotides: 2. The CDR3 loop spans 15 amino acids. Here the CDR3 reads CASSLGTSGGNEQYF. In DNA, the CDR3 is TGTGCCAGCAGCTTAGGGACTAGCGGGGGAAACGAGCAGTACTTC.

As for this clonotype: A single base separates this from a much larger clone, so it may be a read error. The genes are TRBV9 and TRBJ2-1, with unresolved D. This CDR3 has 14 amino acids. Looked up from germline, CDR1 is SGDLS and CDR2 is YYNGEE. In DNA, the CDR3 is TGTGCCAGCAGCGTAGTCCCCTCCTACAATGAGCAGTCCTTC. As protein: CASSVVPSYNEQSF.

The rearrangement links TRBV9 to TRBJ2-3; 9 nucleotides align to TRBD2. Per germline, CDR1 SGDLS and CDR2 YYNGEE. The CDR3 is made up of 12 amino acids. Trimming removed 10 bases from V and 6 bases from J; junction bases left unmatched: 6. Here the CDR3 reads CAGLAIIDTQYF. CDR3 DNA: TGTGCCGGACTAGCGATCATCGATACGCAGTATTTT.

This clonotype came up many times. It is likely a read error, because the conserved phenylalanine at the end of the CDR3 is missing. This chain joins TRBV7-6 and TRBJ1-6; D is undetermined. Trimming took 3 bases from V and 7 from J, leaving 10 bases between them. CDR3 size: 14 residues. CDR1 and CDR2 (germline): SGHVS, FNYEAQ. CDR3 region: CASSFGRRNSPLHL. The CDR3 DNA follows: TGTGCCAGCAGCTTTGGACGGAGAAATTCACCCCTCCACCTT.